This entry is about one TCR beta chain. This clone's antigen is unknown. It has no much larger one-base neighbor in the sample; base qualities were not kept. Preparation of the library involved the immunoSEQ multiplex PCR assay. A mixture of 60 forward primers for TCR Vbeta segments and 13 reverse primers for TCR Jbeta segments was used in the multiplex PCR. The CDR3 region of rearranged TCR beta genes was amplified from genomic DNA by a multiplex PCR assay. Amplified TCR beta libraries were sequenced as 87-base-pair reads on the Illumina HiSeq System. As for the authors' bioinformatics: A later analysis tallied about 77 million unique TCR beta chains across the 700 or so repertoires, and some 10 million of those chains were shared by two or more donors. A nearest-neighbor algorithm error-corrected the raw reads and collapsed the reads into unique sequences, merging closely related sequences to remove PCR and sequencing errors. V, D and J gene segments were assigned by aligning CDR3 sequences to IMGT reference sequences. For a sequence to be retained, at least a six-nucleotide match to both a V gene segment and a J gene segment was required. Rearrangements were classified as productive when the CDR3 lacked stop codons and remained in frame with V and J, and all other rearrangements were classified as non-productive. Following IMGT convention, CDR3 was defined as the stretch from the second conserved V-encoded cysteine to the conserved J-encoded phenylalanine. Sequences without an unambiguous match to a single V gene segment were excluded from the earlier analysis of several hundred of the donors. An earlier analysis of a few hundred of the donors called V segments functional above 56.7% productive rearrangements and segregating when the between-donor standard deviation exceeded 5%. A statistical classification framework was developed to diagnose cytomegalovirus status using the catalog of TCR beta chain sequences. V and J gene assignment, in a later analysis, came from comparing TCR nucleotide sequences with IMGT/GENE-DB human TR gene sequences. Using the TCRdist pipeline, a later analysis assigned CDR3 sequences along with most-parsimonious VDJ recombination scenarios. In a later analysis, each TCR beta chain was defined by its CDR3 amino acid sequence together with its V-gene family, and reads without a unique V-gene family were excluded. To address suspected cross-contamination and a sequencing artifact, a later analysis removed several hundred highly shared, low-generation-probability nucleotide sequences. A later analysis calculated a clonal expansion index for each public chain from normalized within-repertoire ranks of inferred template counts. Generation probabilities in a later analysis came from a VDJ recombination model fitted to out-of-frame rearrangements, and those results were checked against IGoR. A later analysis scored TCR-TCR, TCR-HLA and TCR-CMV co-occurrence with hypergeometric tests, applying a repertoire-size bias correction to TCR pairs. In a later analysis, false discovery rates were estimated by permuting HLA or CMV assignments 20 times. In a later analysis, co-occurring TCRs were grouped with DBSCAN, and TCRdist sequence similarity was added when clustering was performed within HLA-allele-positive subsets. Repertoires with fewer than 30,000 or more than 120,000 public chains were left out of co-occurrence clustering, as were about 5 repertoires with anomalous nucleotide sharing. In TCRdb, the immuneACCESS table is reduced to in-frame sequences with V and J assigned. These tables do not hold every clone; where another copy was compared, an unresolved V gene accounts for under half, and the others remain unexplained. V, J and clone size are taken as reported in that table, and D and trimming were inferred from the DNA itself. A total of about 190,000 clones appear in this sample, around 84% of them only once. Of the sample, around 3% is held by the ten largest clones.

The cohort was made up of approximately 670 healthy bone marrow donors. At the time of sampling, every cohort member was nominally healthy, though immune exposures that went unrecorded were likely present. The donor was CMV seropositive and was included in the group of 289 seropositive cohort members. A peripheral blood sample was provided by each donor, and peripheral blood mononuclear cells were used for TCR beta sequencing. Genomic DNA was extracted from the blood cell samples with the Qiagen DNeasy Blood Extraction Kit. These data are taken from a study of cytomegalovirus exposure and HLA in healthy donors (TCRdb year 2017). Background for the entire study: An earlier analysis of approximately 640 of the donors reported 276 Gb of sequence data and roughly 100 million unique TCR beta sequences from roughly 200 million T cells. An early release that covered several hundred HLA-typed donors contained about 290 gigabases of sequencing data and some 87 million unique TCR sequences. The study aimed to test whether signatures of past pathogen exposure could be identified by cataloging public T cell receptors. Donor age, sex, ethnicity and CMV serostatus were compiled together with the repertoire data. Of the approximately 400 genotyped donors, about 80% fell in the genetic ancestry cluster associated with self-reported Caucasian donors. Both class I and class II loci were covered by HLA typing, at four-digit resolution. The number of typed donors differed by locus: about 620-630 for A, B, C, DRB1 and DQB1; 500 to 550 for DQA1; roughly 600 for DPA1; and some 470 for DPB1. Among roughly 370 genotyped donors of the cohort, an average of around 240,000 unique TCR beta nucleotide sequences were sequenced per donor, roughly 18% of them non-productive. The T cell repertoires of several hundred subjects were profiled by immunosequencing and related to cytomegalovirus serostatus. Several DR-DQ haplotypes were treated as single units for association and clustering because of strong linkage in the cohort. Rather than drawing on any new phenotypic data, the later analysis identified candidate immune exposures from TCR beta sequences and the way those sequences occurred across donors. Along with the approximately 700-subject first cohort, a separate validation cohort of around 120 different subjects was used. All discovery cohort repertoires had been generated using a single sequencing platform. To study patterns of TCR occurrence, a later analysis re-analyzed previously published TCR beta repertoires from 666 donors and added high-resolution HLA genotyping. The study combined high-throughput TCR immunosequencing, statistical association of individual TCRs with disease status, and machine learning to predict cytomegalovirus infection status. In a later genetic analysis, genome-wide SNP genotypes for about three fifths of the roughly 670 donors were used, and that subset was treated as a discovery cohort. To decide whether each TCR beta V gene segment behaved as functional or pseudogenic, an earlier analysis of nearly 600 of the donors relied on high-throughput TCR beta sequencing.

Overall study outcomes, separate from this receptor: A few of the identified cytomegalovirus-associated TCR beta chains were confirmed in vitro to be specific for cytomegalovirus antigens. Specific HLA alleles were associated with some 15,000 TCR beta sequences at a false discovery rate of 0.05 in a later analysis. When HLA alleles, especially DR and DQ, strongly co-occurred, attributing TCR associations to individual alleles was difficult. The earlier analysis of nearly 600 of the donors excluded roughly 17 rarely observed V segments, including chromosome 9 orphons, because counts were too low. The classifier was reported to diagnose cytomegalovirus status with high specificity and sensitivity in both the original and validation cohorts. The study gave a list of under 200 TCR beta chains associated with cytomegalovirus. According to the authors, the approach could potentially be generalized to other disease states and immunological phenotypes. Immune exposure information for the cohort was limited to CMV serostatus. HLA typing was unavailable for some donors at each locus, so association tests used only the typed subset. The presence/absence analyses assumed that sequencing depth was roughly uniform across donors, and that assumption may not be true. A later analysis found that most CMV-associated TCR beta chains appeared HLA-restricted, with HLA associations seemingly driven largely by CMV exposure. While some public TCRs were present in many individuals, most TCR sequences turned up only very rarely across donors. A later analysis found that TCR association rates varied across HLA loci, with DRB1 alleles showing the most associated TCRs and HLA-C alleles the fewest. A later genetic analysis reported fewer N-insertions in productive TCRs among donors in an Asian-associated ancestry cluster than the roughly 700-donor mean. In a later analysis, several top co-occurrence clusters were reported to appear linked to parvovirus B19, influenza, CMV and Epstein-Barr virus. A group of highly shared sequence variants was considered likely to be a technical artifact of the sequencing pipeline. A later genetic analysis associated a missense DCLRE1C variant with V-gene and J-gene trimming of TCR beta chains, and an independent cohort replicated the association. A further reported finding was that TCR beta sequences accurately predicted the HLA-A and HLA-B alleles for most subjects in the first cohort. This cohort had only TCR beta chains sequenced, and the lack of alpha or paired-chain data limited which features could be detected. In an earlier analysis of some 500 of the donors, most TCR beta V segments were observed in productive rearrangements about 87% or about 30% of the time, broadly matching IMGT annotations. In a later analysis, HLA-associated TCR beta chains showed more clonal expansion and lower generation probabilities than non-associated chains that were equally common. Correlated functional status among segregating V segments might reflect linkage disequilibrium, but an unknown experimental factor could not be ruled out.

The specimen was PBMCs. This receptor was obtained from a woman aged 50 to 60 in good health and CMV-seropositive.

The nucleotide sequence reads TGTGCCAGCAGCCGTGGACTAGCGGGGGCCCTGAACACCGGGGAGCTGTTTTTT. This codes for CASSRGLAGALNTGELFF. The chain uses TRBV4-2 and TRBJ2-2, with 13 bases in between that match TRBD2. CDR1 and CDR2, looked up from the germline V gene, are LGHNA and YNFKEQ. The CDR3, cysteine through phenylalanine, is 18 amino acids long. The DNA shown is the 54-base CDR3, in frame from base 1. V has 4 bases trimmed and J has 1 base trimmed; junction bases matching no gene number 6.